The sequence of this T cell receptor beta chain was determined in a study of shared clonotypes between healthy human individuals. Some clones are missing from TCRdb's copy, which holds only in-frame ones; the method was immunoSEQ multiplex PCR. The data show 2 million to 2.5 million clones, roughly 93% seen once. General study points: For naive CD4 cells, roughly 4.8% of clonotypes were shared across a handful of donors. Compared with clonotypes that all four donors shared, non-shared clonotypes had lower generation probabilities.

As for this clone: The target antigen is unknown.

All donors were healthy HIV-negative adults lacking recent acute infections or vaccinations. V lost 2 bases, J lost 3 bases, and 10 bases lay in between. This CDR3 region has 14 residues. Germline loops: CDR1 MNHNS, CDR2 SASEGT. The sequenced sample consisted of naive CD4+ T cells from PBMCs. Subset in this sample: CD45RA+ positively selected. This rearrangement joins TRBV6-1 to TRBJ2-5; D might be TRBD1 (6 bases). This TCR derives from a man aged 18 to 30 in good health. Some clones in this sample may be carry-over from other donors' samples. CDR3 loop: CASSEQGREETQYF. DNA of the CDR3: TGTGCCAGCAGTGAACAGGGGCGGGAAGAGACCCAGTACTTC.